Each of the 4 T cell receptor beta chains below was sequenced from the same sample in a study of OX40 agonist ivuxolimab in advanced cancers. Libraries were prepared by immunoSEQ multiplex PCR; TCRdb keeps only in-frame clonotypes and omits some of them. This sample carries more than 20,000 clones, approximately 83% of them seen once, and the ten largest clones take around 20%. Sequenced material: CD4+ or CD8+ T cells sorted from blood, taken in a trial of the OX40 agonist ivuxolimab. Receptors were obtained from an adult with an advanced solid tumor such as melanoma, head and neck, liver or kidney cancer.

This chain connects TRBV9 to TRBJ1-2; D unresolved. The V and J ends lost 0 bases and 7 bases respectively, with 16 bases between them. CDR3 length equals 15 residues. Germline CDR1 is SGDLS and CDR2 is YYNGEE. CDR3 region: CASSVGFRSTRGYTF. The CDR3 DNA sequence: TGTGCCAGCAGCGTAGGCTTTCGATCTACCCGTGGCTACACCTTC. The full variable domain, its missing parts supplied by reference TRBV9 and TRBJ1-2, is DSGVTQTPKHLITATGQRVTLRCSPRSGDLSVYWYQQSLDQGLQFLIQYYNGEERAKGNILERFSAQQFPDLHSELNLSSLELGDSALYFCASSVGFRSTRGYTFGSGTRLTVV.

V and J are TRBV29-1 and TRBJ2-7; 10 bases match TRBD2. CDR3 length: 13 residues. Unmatched junction bases numbered 4, after V lost 5 bases and J lost 3 bases. Germline CDR1 and CDR2: SQVTM and ANQGSEA. The chain's CDR3 is CSVTGTSDYEQYF. As DNA, the CDR3 is TGCAGCGTTACCGGGACTAGCGACTACGAGCAGTACTTC.

This rearrangement joins TRBV21-1 to TRBJ1-1. TRBV21-1 is a pseudogene segment. CDR3 length equals 17 residues. In DNA form, the CDR3 reads TGTGCCAGCAGCGCCCCCCCGGGACGCCTTTTTGGCACTGAAGCTTTCTTT. Translation gives CASSAPPGRLFGTEAFF.

The chain uses TRBV30 and TRBJ1-2; 7 bases are a match to TRBD1. This CDR3 spans 14 amino acids. CDR1 is GTSNPN and CDR2 is SVGIG in the germline V gene (reference sequence). The junction had 11 bases not matched to a gene; V was cut back by 5 bases and J by 5 bases. This chain's CDR3 is CAWENRGGKYGYTF. The CDR3 DNA reads TGTGCCTGGGAGAACAGGGGAGGAAAGTATGGCTACACCTTC.